The 18 T cell receptor beta chains given below trace back to one sample, sequenced in a study of kidney transplant recipient with SARS-CoV-2 infection. TCRdb independently ran MiXCR on the reads; one entry per CDR3 protein. The sample includes about 250,000 distinct CDR3 sequences, more than 25% of them seen just once. The sample in question was a blood sample, obtained at baseline and around day 120 from a kidney transplant recipient. Receptors originate from a young adult male patient who had COVID-19 and was a kidney transplant recipient. Some T cells may be transferred from the graft donor.

Of note for this clonotype: Possible read error: a much larger clone is one base away. The CDR3 does not close with the conserved phenylalanine or tryptophan, likely indicating a read error. The CDR3 here is CASSPTEECRKTYGYTS. CDR3 in DNA: TGTGCCAGCAGTCCAACTGAGGAATGTAGAAAGACCTATGGCTACACCTCC. V is TRBV6-1 and J is TRBJ1-2, with D uncertain. Germline V gene data show CDR1 as MNHNS and CDR2 as SASEGT. The CDR3 consists of 17 residues. V lost 5 bases to trimming and J lost 4 bases, with 23 bases between them.

This clonotype was detected ten times or more. The J gene is TRBJ1-2, the V gene TRBV23-1; no firm D call. TRBV23-1 is annotated as an ORF whose role is uncertain. V lost 5 bases and J 4 bases, leaving 23 bases between the germline ends. The CDR3 contains 17 residues. For the CDR3, the DNA is TGCGCCAGCAGTAATGGGCTGCTACGCAGAAAGACCTATGGCTACACCTTC. It codes for CASSNGLLRRKTYGYTF.

In regard to this clonotype: Mismatch with germline at one junction end may stem from a read error. The chain uses TRBV19 and TRBJ2-1; D unresolved. There are 16 residues in the CDR3. CDR1 LNHDA and CDR2 SQIVND come from the germline V gene (reference sequence). CDR3 residues: CASSISGVSSYNERFF. The DNA for the CDR3 is TGTGCCAGTAGTATAAGTGGGGTTAGCTCCTACAATGAGCGGTTCTTC. Full variable domain (missing parts from reference TRBV19 and TRBJ2-1): DGGITQSPKYLFRKEGQNVTLSCEQNLNHDAMYWYRQDPGQGLRLIYYSQIVNDFQKGDIAEGYSVSREKKESFPLTVTSAQKNPTAFYLCASSISGVSSYNERFFGPGTRLTVL.

Turning to this clonotype: Possible read error: a much larger clone is one base away. The chain recombines TRBV7-9 with TRBJ2-7; TRBD1 agrees at 10 bases. CDR1 is SEHNR and CDR2 is FQNEAQ in the germline V gene (reference sequence). CDR3 size: 14 residues. The CDR3 DNA reads TGTGCCAGCAGTCCGGGACAGGGGATCGACGAGCAGTGCTTC. Translating gives CASSPGQGIDEQCF.

This clonotype was seen repeatedly, ten times or more. J is TRBJ2-7 and V is TRBV5-1; TRBD1 matches at 10 bases. CDR3 length equals 15 residues. V gave up 0 bases and J gave up 6 bases; unmatched junction bases: 6. The germline gives CDR1 SGHRS, CDR2 YFSETQ. This CDR3 reads CASSLVGTGASEQYV. CDR3 nucleotides: TGCGCCAGCAGCTTGGTGGGGACAGGGGCCAGCGAGCAGTACGTC.

This clonotype has ten or more counts. The chain has TRBV24-1 and TRBJ1-2; D gene uncertain. V lost 4 bases and J lost 4, with 21 bases in between. Germline V lookup: CDR1 KGHDR, CDR2 SFDVKD. CDR3 length equals 17 residues. CDR3 sequence: CATSEDISTRKTYGYTF. As DNA, the CDR3 is TGTGCCACCAGTGAAGATATTAGTACCAGAAAGACCTATGGCTACACCTTC.

V is TRBV6-5 and J is TRBJ1-2; D gene ambiguous. The CDR3 totals 17 residues. Germline CDR1 reads MNHEY; CDR2 reads SVGAGI. The V gene lost 5 bases and the J gene lost 4 bases, with 23 bases spanning the gap. Here the CDR3 reads CASSRSFPMRKTYGYTF. Here the CDR3 DNA reads TGTGCCAGCAGTCGGTCATTCCCTATGCGAAAGACCTATGGCTACACCTTC.

At least ten counts were recorded for this clonotype. V and J are TRBV27 and TRBJ2-5, with D possibly TRBD1 on 5 matching bases. This CDR3 has 14 residues. Looked up from germline, CDR1 is MNHEY and CDR2 is SMNVEV (reference sequence). Deletions cut 4 bases from V and 2 bases from J, with 11 bases between. The CDR3 DNA reads as TGTGCCAGCAGTTCTCGACGGACACAAGAGACCCAGTACTTC. Protein: CASSSRRTQETQYF.

This clonotype was found many times. The chain recombines TRBV6-1 with TRBJ1-2; D gene ambiguous. Germline V gene lookup returns CDR1 MNHNS and CDR2 SASEGT. The germline V and J ends were trimmed by 3 bases and 4 bases, with 21 bases remaining between them. This CDR3 has 17 amino acids. The CDR3 DNA follows: TGTGCCAGCAGTGAGGGAAGAGGTGGGAGAAAGACCTATGGCTACACCTTC. Protein product: CASSEGRGGRKTYGYTF.

This clonotype appeared many times. V gene TRBV3-1 combines with J gene TRBJ2-2; perhaps TRBD2 as D (6 bases). CDR3 length equals 18 residues. Germline-derived CDR1 and CDR2 are LGHDT and YNNKEL (reference sequence). V was clipped by 5 bases and J by 5 bases, with 24 bases between them. CDR3 loop: CASSGGFPISGLTGELFF. CDR3 in DNA: TGTGCCAGCAGCGGGGGGTTTCCCATTTCAGGCTTGACCGGGGAGCTGTTTTTT.

V is TRBV7-9 and J is TRBJ1-2; D unresolved. The CDR3 totals 17 residues. Trimming removed 5 bases at V and 4 bases at J, with 23 bases between. Germline loops: CDR1 SEHNR, CDR2 FQNEAQ (reference sequence). CDR3 sequence (DNA): TGTGCCAGCAGCGATTGCGAATATTATGGAAAGACCTATGGCTACACCTTC. It encodes CASSDCEYYGKTYGYTF. Full variable domain (rest looked up from reference TRBV7-9 and TRBJ1-2): DTGVSQNPRHKITKRGQNVTFRCDPISEHNRLYWYRQTLGQGPEFLTYFQNEAQLEKSRLLSDRFSAERPKGSFSTLEIQRTEQGDSAMYLCASSDCEYYGKTYGYTFGSGTRLTVV.

This clonotype has ten or more counts. V is TRBV28 and J is TRBJ2-7, with unresolved D. V dropped 2 bases and J dropped 0 bases, with 5 bases sitting between them. CDR1 and CDR2 (germline): MDHEN, SYDVKM. The CDR3 spans 13 residues. The CDR3 nucleotides read TGTGCCAGCAGTTTAGAACTCTCCTACGAGCAGTACTTC. It codes for CASSLELSYEQYF.

V gene TRBV5-1 combines with J gene TRBJ2-1; unclear D gene. V gave up 0 bases and J gave up 6 bases, with 10 bases separating them. CDR3 length: 14 amino acids. Germline V gives CDR1 SGHRS, CDR2 YFSETQ. The DNA for the CDR3 is TGCGCCAGCAGCTTGGGTATTAGTTTCAATGAGCAGTTCTTC. This codes for CASSLGISFNEQFF. The whole variable domain, filled in from reference TRBV5-1 and TRBJ2-1, reads KAGVTQTPRYLIKTRGQQVTLSCSPISGHRSVSWYQQTPGQGLQFLFEYFSETQRNKGNFPGRFSGRQFSNSRSEMNVSTLELGDSALYLCASSLGISFNEQFFGPGTRLTVL.

In this sample, this clonotype turned up many times. The gene calls are TRBV5-1 and TRBJ1-4; 9 nucleotides match TRBD1. Germline CDR1 and CDR2: SGHRS and YFSETQ. V dropped 5 bases and J dropped 11; count of bases not matched to a gene: 13. The CDR3 totals 15 residues. CDR3 nucleotide sequence: TGCGCCAGCAGTTTCCGGGACAGGGTCCTAAAGAAACTGTTTTTT. Amino acid sequence: CASSFRDRVLKKLFF.

Regarding this clonotype: One end of the junction does not line up with germline, which may come from a read error. CDR3 sequence reads: CASRRQGETQEAQYF. The CDR3 coding sequence is TGTGCCAGCAGGCGACAGGGGGAGACCCAAGAGGCCCAGTACTTC. This chain links TRBV27 with TRBJ2-5; 9 bases are shared with TRBD1. The CDR3 runs to 15 residues. CDR1 MNHEY and CDR2 SMNVEV come from the germline V gene (reference sequence).

At least ten counts were recorded for this clonotype. The chain recombines TRBV11-3 with TRBJ1-2; D ambiguous. Looked up from germline, CDR1 is SGHNT and CDR2 is YENEEA. The CDR3 is 17 amino acids. Trimming removed 3 bases from V and 4 bases from J, with 21 bases in between. The CDR3 loop reads CASSFMHDLGKTYGYTF. The CDR3 DNA follows: TGTGCCAGCAGCTTTATGCACGATCTCGGAAAGACCTATGGCTACACCTTC.

Comment on this clonotype: Just one base apart from a much larger clone, this may be a read error. The CDR3 bases are TGCGCCAGCAGTGAAGGAGGGAGCTACGGGCAGTACTTC. Translated: CASSEGGSYGQYF. This rearrangement joins TRBV10-2 to TRBJ2-7; D is possibly TRBD2 (6 bases). From germline, CDR1 is WSHSY and CDR2 SAAADI. This CDR3 is 13 amino acids long.

Notes on this clonotype: This could be a read error, since a much larger clone is one nucleotide away. The chain joins TRBV7-6 to TRBJ1-5; the match to TRBD1 covers 8 bases. The CDR3 sequence is 13 residues long. The J segment lost 15 bases and the V segment lost 5 bases, leaving 12 bases of the junction unmatched. The germline V gene has CDR1 SGHVS and CDR2 FNYEAQ. This CDR3 reads CASSLVSDRVRHF. The CDR3 DNA reads as TGTGCCAGCAGCCTCGTATCGGACAGGGTAAGGCATTTT.